A selection of T cell receptor beta chains follows, all from one sample in a study of blood T cell repertoires in COVID-19. Profiling relied on immunoSEQ multiplex PCR, and the TCRdb table lists in-frame clones only, not all of them. The table records tens of thousands of clones, around four fifths of them present only once. Sequenced sample: peripheral blood. The source of these receptors is a woman aged 80 or older with acute or convalescent COVID-19. The CDR3 runs from the conserved cysteine through the conserved F or W. The order of the fields is D gene, V gene, J gene, clone size, CDR3 DNA, CDR3 protein. D genes are given only for firm matches. Rows give clone size only sometimes, using once, few, many, or a class for an expanded clone.

>NA|TRBV7-3|TRBJ2-3|once
TGTGCCAGCAGCTCCGGCCAGGTCGGCACAGATACGCAGTATTTT
CASSSGQVGTDTQYF
>NA|TRBV6-5|TRBJ1-1|NA
TGTGCCAGCAGTCGACGGCGGGCTGAAGCTTTCTTT
CASSRRRAEAFF
>NA|TRBV29-1|TRBJ2-7|NA
TGCAGCGTTGTGACAGGACCCTACTACGAGCAGTACTTC
CSVVTGPYYEQYF
>TRBD1|TRBV7-9|TRBJ1-2|NA
TGTGCCAGCAGCTCTTCGACAGGGGGCCAACCCCTCCGATATGGCTACACCTTC
CASSSSTGGQPLRYGYTF
>TRBD2|TRBV24-1|TRBJ2-7|NA
TGTGCCACCAGTGTTACCACCGGGACTAGCGGTGGCGAGCAGTACTTC
CATSVTTGTSGGEQYF
>NA|TRBV6-4|TRBJ2-3|NA
TGTGCCAGCAGTGCAGAGGGGGGGACCACAGATACGCAGTATTTT
CASSAEGGTTDTQYF
>NA|TRBV4-2|TRBJ1-2|NA
TGTGCCAGCAGCCAAGAAAGGACAGCTAACTATGGCTACACCTTC
CASSQERTANYGYTF
>TRBD1|TRBV3-1/TRBV3-2|TRBJ1-2|NA
TGTGCCAGCAGCCGGGTGCCGACAGGGAGCTACACCTTC
CASSRVPTGSYTF
>TRBD1|TRBV3-1/TRBV3-2|TRBJ1-6|NA
TGTGCCAGCAGCCAAGTGCCACAGGGGGGTTCACCCCTCCACTTT
CASSQVPQGGSPLHF
>NA|TRBV10-1|TRBJ2-5|NA
TGCGCCAGCAGTAGGGACACTCAAGAGACCCAGTACTTC
CASSRDTQETQYF
>NA|TRBV12-3/TRBV12-4|TRBJ2-2|NA
TGTGCCAGCAGTTTAGCCTTCGGCGGGGAGCTGTTTTTT
CASSLAFGGELFF
>NA|TRBV18|TRBJ2-3|NA
TGTGCCAGCTCACCACCGGGCGGGGCGGTGAATACGCAGTATTTT
CASSPPGGAVNTQYF
>NA|TRBV6-6|TRBJ1-6|once
TGTGCCAGCAGTTACTATGACGGGGGGTCACCCCTCCACTTT
CASSYYDGGSPLHF
>TRBD1|TRBV6-5|TRBJ1-2|NA
TGTGCCAGCAGTTTTTCCCGGGACAGGGCTTTCTATGGCTACACCTTC
CASSFSRDRAFYGYTF
>TRBD1|TRBV11-3|TRBJ1-2|NA
TGTGCCAGCAGCTGGGGGGACAGCGCAGGCGGCTACACCTTC
CASSWGDSAGGYTF
>NA|TRBV5-5|TRBJ2-3|once
TGTGCCAGCAGCTTGGATCCCCCGCGCGGCTGGACAGATACGCAGTATTTT
CASSLDPPRGWTDTQYF
>NA|TRBV2|TRBJ2-7|NA
TGTGCCAGCAGTGTTCGCCCTTCGCCGGGGGAGCAGTACTTC
CASSVRPSPGEQYF
>TRBD1|TRBV7-6|TRBJ2-5|NA
TGTGCCAGCAGCCTAAACAGGGGGAACGCAGAGACCCAGTACTTC
CASSLNRGNAETQYF
>NA|TRBV10-3|TRBJ2-3|NA
TGTGCCATCAGTGCAGGAGGGGGCAGGTCAGATACGCAGTATTTT
CAISAGGGRSDTQYF
>TRBD1|TRBV3-1/TRBV3-2|TRBJ2-7|NA
TGTGCCAGCAGCCAAGATACGGGACAGGGTAACCACGAGCAGTACTTC
CASSQDTGQGNHEQYF
>TRBD2|TRBV7-3|TRBJ2-1|once
TGTGCCAGCAGCTTATTAGCGGGGGGGCAGGGTGAGCAGTTCTTC
CASSLLAGGQGEQFF
>NA|TRBV19|TRBJ1-2|NA
TGTGCCAGTAGTGTTGGACAGCCGCTATATGGCTACACCTTC
CASSVGQPLYGYTF
>TRBD2|TRBV10-1|TRBJ2-7|NA
TGCGCCAGCAGTCCGGGACTAGCGGGCGAGCAGTACTTC
CASSPGLAGEQYF